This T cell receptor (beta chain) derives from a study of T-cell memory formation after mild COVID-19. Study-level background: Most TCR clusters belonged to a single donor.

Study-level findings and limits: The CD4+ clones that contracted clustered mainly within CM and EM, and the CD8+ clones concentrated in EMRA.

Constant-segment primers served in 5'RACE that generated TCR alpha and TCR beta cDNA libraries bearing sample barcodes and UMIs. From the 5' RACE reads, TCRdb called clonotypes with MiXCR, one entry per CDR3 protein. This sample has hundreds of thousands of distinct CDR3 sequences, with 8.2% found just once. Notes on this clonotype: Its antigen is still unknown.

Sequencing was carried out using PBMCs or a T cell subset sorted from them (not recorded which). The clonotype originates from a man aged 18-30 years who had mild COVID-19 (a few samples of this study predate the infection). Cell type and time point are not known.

For the CDR3, the DNA is TGCGCCAGCAGTCTCGATATCAATCAGCCCCAGCATTTT. It yields the protein CASSLDINQPQHF. The chain employs TRBV5-1 and TRBJ1-5; D is unclear. The CDR3 is 13 residues long. With 5 bases removed from V and 3 bases from J, the gap between germline ends came to 9 bases. CDR1 is SGHRS, CDR2 YFSETQ, per germline. The whole variable domain, remainder taken from reference TRBV5-1 and TRBJ1-5, is KAGVTQTPRYLIKTRGQQVTLSCSPISGHRSVSWYQQTPGQGLQFLFEYFSETQRNKGNFPGRFSGRQFSNSRSEMNVSTLELGDSALYLCASSLDINQPQHFGDGTRLSIL.